This T cell receptor (beta chain) is drawn from a study of blood T cell repertoires in COVID-19. In the study overall: The United States, Italy and Spain provided the acute and convalescent COVID-19 samples. PBMCs, B-cell-depleted T cells, or T cells were the source of the cDNA or gDNA that made up the material.

Original data processing: For nucleated cells, counts were estimated from reference gene primer amplification. The protocol was immunoSEQ multiplex PCR, while the TCRdb copy is restricted to in-frame clones and leaves out a portion. V and J calls and clone size are copied from that table; D and trimming were computed from the DNA. Altogether about 170,000 clones are present, roughly 84% being singletons, with the ten largest covering roughly 2.6%. In germline, CDR1 is MGHRA, CDR2 YSYEKL. This CDR3 is built from 18 residues. With 1 base clipped from V and 1 base from J, the junction kept 9 bases outside the gene matches.

The rearrangement uses TRBV4-1 and TRBJ1-5, with TRBD1 identical over 8 bases. This TCR derives from a human donor with acute or convalescent COVID-19. The donor label of this sample is uncertain. Sequenced sample: peripheral blood. The CDR3 nucleotides are TGCGCCAGCAGCCAAGGGACAGGGACCGGGCGGAGCAATCAGCCCCAGCATTTT. Protein product: CASSQGTGTGRSNQPQHF.